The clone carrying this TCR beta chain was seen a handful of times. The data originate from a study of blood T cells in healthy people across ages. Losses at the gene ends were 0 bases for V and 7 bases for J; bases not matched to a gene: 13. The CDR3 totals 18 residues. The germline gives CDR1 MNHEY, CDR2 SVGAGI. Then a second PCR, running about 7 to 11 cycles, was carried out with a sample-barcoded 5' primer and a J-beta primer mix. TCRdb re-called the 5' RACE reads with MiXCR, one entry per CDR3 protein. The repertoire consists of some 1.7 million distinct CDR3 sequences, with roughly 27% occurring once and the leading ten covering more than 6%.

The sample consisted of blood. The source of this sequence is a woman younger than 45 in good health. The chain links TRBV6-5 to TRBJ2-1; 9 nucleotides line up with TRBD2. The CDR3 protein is CASSYSPEGLAGYNEQFF. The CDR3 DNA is TGTGCCAGCAGTTACTCCCCCGAGGGGCTAGCGGGGTATAATGAGCAGTTCTTC.